This paragraph covers one TCR beta chain sequence. The source of the sample is a study of T cell responses to AZD1222 COVID-19 vaccine. Using immunoSEQ multiplex PCR, the repertoire was profiled, and TCRdb retains in-frame clones only, with some absent. The table has about 130,000 clones, around 90% seen once. The sequencing here drew on peripheral blood, taken on day 0 of AZD1222 vaccination. This TCR was sampled from an adult in good health.

CDR3 region: CASSPRGGSNQPQHF. In DNA form, the CDR3 reads TGTGCCAGCTCACCACGGGGCGGTAGCAATCAGCCCCAGCATTTT. The genes are TRBV18 and TRBJ1-5; TRBD1 might be the D (5 bases). V was shortened by 1 base and J by 0 bases, with 7 bases between the two germline ends. Germline-derived CDR1 and CDR2 are KGHSH and LQKENI. CDR3 size: 15 residues.